This T cell receptor (beta chain) derives from a study of Ad26.COV2.S vaccination and SARS-CoV-2 variants. For the study at large: Dosing was one shot or two shots 56 days apart.

V shed 0 bases, J shed 3 bases, and the junction held 7 bases outside the gene matches. This CDR3 is 16 amino acids long. Germline V lookup: CDR1 SGHRS, CDR2 YFSETQ. Study-wide findings and caveats: It was found that vaccine and placebo recipients had similar non-spike TCR breadth.

Concerning this clone: The target antigen is unknown.

The repertoire was sequenced with immunoSEQ multiplex PCR; TCRdb's copy has only in-frame clones and lacks some. Here the sample spans 320,000 or so clones, roughly 90% being singletons. Treatment here: roughly 20 received Ad26.COV2.S at low or high dose, single or two shots; 5 received placebo; per-sample allocation not given. Repertoires come from day 63 after the first vaccine or placebo injection. The administered vaccine (an Ad26 vector) expressed Wuhan-strain SARS-CoV-2 spike. The sequencing here drew on peripheral blood, taken in a trial of Ad26.COV2.S vaccine versus placebo. This TCR was recovered from a person aged 18-65 years who received the Ad26.COV2.S COVID-19 vaccine or a placebo. The chain is built from TRBV5-1 and TRBJ2-7; 9 nucleotides align to TRBD2. CDR3 coding DNA: TGCGCCAGCAGCTTGGACGGCGCGGGGGGGTTCTACGAGCAGTACTTC. As protein: CASSLDGAGGFYEQYF.